Listed below are T cell receptor beta chains from one sample, sequenced in a study of blood T cell repertoires in COVID-19. Measured with immunoSEQ multiplex PCR; TCRdb has only the in-frame clones, and not every one. The data show around 250,000 clones, around 81% seen once. Specimen: peripheral blood. The receptor source for this set is a man aged 50 to 60 with active or convalescent COVID-19. Both conserved end residues are part of each CDR3. Expanded clones are given a class, and other clones once, few, many or no size at all.

cdr3_length,clone_size,j_call,v_call,cdr3_aa
18,NA,TRBJ1-2,TRBV7-9,CASSLREGEAGGVYGYTF
15,few,TRBJ2-1,TRBV10-3,CAISTRTDVRGEQFF
14,NA,TRBJ2-3,TRBV29-1,CSAAGRLDTDTQYF
13,NA,TRBJ2-7,TRBV20-1,CSASALVGREQYF
14,NA,TRBJ1-5,TRBV19,CASSKQGYNQPQHF
16,NA,TRBJ1-1,TRBV10-3,CAISLLPGTLGTEAFF
13,NA,TRBJ2-3,TRBV30,CAWGAGGTDTQYF
13,NA,TRBJ2-7,TRBV2,CATKTGVAYEQYF
17,NA,TRBJ1-1,TRBV29-1,CSVPPPQRLFMNTEAFF
15,NA,TRBJ2-7,TRBV7-8,CASSLEYPGSYEQYF
15,few,TRBJ1-5,TRBV5-5,CASSLTERGGQPQHF
14,NA,TRBJ1-1,TRBV9,CASTRIDRATEAFF
13,NA,TRBJ1-1,TRBV19,CASSPGTGVEAFF
17,NA,TRBJ1-4,TRBV10-1,CASSEYLTGWENEKLFF
14,NA,TRBJ2-5,TRBV29-1,CSVARQGERETQYF
13,NA,TRBJ2-1,TRBV6-4,CASSEDTYNEQFF
15,NA,TRBJ1-2,TRBV21-1,CASSKMTKRIDGYTF
14,once,TRBJ2-7,TRBV30,CAWSVGQGPHEQYF
14,NA,TRBJ1-2,TRBV19,CASSEARGTYGYTF
12,NA,TRBJ2-7,TRBV30,CAWTYRAGEQYF
13,NA,TRBJ2-5,TRBV7-3,CASSLSGRETQYF
15,NA,TRBJ1-4,TRBV6-1,CASREVGGPNEKLFF
14,once,TRBJ2-2,TRBV29-1,CSVRPGGLTGELFF
18,few,TRBJ2-2,TRBV10-1,CASSENGAGASNTGELFF
15,NA,TRBJ2-1,TRBV19,CASSIEGTGVNEQFF
14,NA,TRBJ1-1,TRBV5-1,CASSSGQGYTEAFF
12,NA,TRBJ1-1,TRBV12-3/TRBV12-4,CASSLETRGAFF
14,NA,TRBJ1-6,TRBV30,CAWSVKGLGSPLHF
18,NA,TRBJ1-4,TRBV4-2,CASSQDGRHPATNEKLFF
13,NA,TRBJ1-5,TRBV12-5,CASGLDRDQPQHF
16,many,TRBJ2-1,TRBV5-6,CASNGLAGGTNYGSFF
13,NA,TRBJ2-1,TRBV15,CATSRVQDSTQFF
15,NA,TRBJ2-1,TRBV15,CATSIRGSPSNEQFF
16,NA,TRBJ2-5,TRBV9,CASSALAGAFQETQYF
17,NA,TRBJ1-2,TRBV7-7,CASSLGGTGNRAYGYTF
16,NA,TRBJ1-1,TRBV19,CASSVLRDNQNTEAFF
13,NA,TRBJ2-7,TRBV5-1,CASSSWDSHEQYF
13,NA,TRBJ1-1,TRBV15,CATSADRATEAFF
15,once,TRBJ1-1,TRBV6-1,CASSDRHFMNTEAFF
15,few,TRBJ1-6,TRBV10-3,CAISARTGEVSPLHF
16,NA,TRBJ2-5,TRBV5-1,CASSSTGTGGEETQYF
14,NA,TRBJ1-1,TRBV5-8,CASSLGQEVTEAFF
14,NA,TRBJ2-5,TRBV18,CASSPYRGWETQYF
12,NA,TRBJ2-3,TRBV12-5,CASGLYTDTQYF
14,few,TRBJ1-5,TRBV19,CASSMAEGPRPQHF
15,NA,TRBJ1-4,TRBV7-8,CASSFSGQGGEKLFF
14,NA,TRBJ2-5,TRBV4-3,CASSQQAGAETQYF
13,few,TRBJ1-5,TRBV12-3/TRBV12-4,CASRYDLDQPQHF